This T cell receptor beta chain was captured by sequencing in a study of spatial heterogeneity in lung cancer (dated by TCRdb to between 2018 and 2021). Describing the broader study: More beta-chain than alpha-chain transcripts were consistently detected, likely reflecting higher beta-chain transcript abundance. The study linked features of the TCR repertoire to counts of nonsynonymous mutations, which were determined by whole-exome sequencing of tumor tissue. In the raw uncorrected reads, each unique combination of TCR and UMI appeared more than ten times on average. At surgery, hundreds of tumor regions, 61 to 75 matched nontumor lung samples and more than 50 PBMC samples were TCR-sequenced for both alpha and beta chains. The study quantitatively compared TCR alpha and beta repertoires across multiple tumor regions, matched nontumor lung and blood in non-small cell lung cancer. Here is what the overall study found, with its caveats: Additional single-cell paired TCR alpha and beta sequencing was considered necessary to confirm, at a functional level, the hypothesis that regional TCRs recognize regional mutations. Ubiquitous expanded tumor TCRs showed up in blood more often at tumor resection than at routine follow-up.

This clonotype was seen ten or more times. The antigen this receptor binds is unknown. No base quality values were provided; no much bigger clone lies one nucleotide off. Libraries were made using 5' RACE. Sequenced using a NextSeq 500. To allow correction of PCR and sequencing errors, the TCR library protocol tagged every TCR cDNA molecule with a unique molecular identifier. The original methods were these. TCR identification, UMI-based error correction and CDR3 extraction were performed with Decombinator tools. Expanded TCRs were defined as those above a frequency of 2 per 1,000, corresponding to the top 1% of the tumor frequency distribution. Each repertoire was subsampled 100 times to 5,000 TCRs, after which Renyi diversity was computed with the R vegan package. CDR3 similarity networks were constructed using string-kernel similarity of amino acid triplets, with links drawn between CDR3s whose pairwise similarity was above 0.82. TCRdb redid the processing of the public reads, applying fastp at Q25 and MiXCR, and retained in-frame beta chains. Records with the same CDR3 protein are collapsed into one entry carrying the most frequent genes and DNA. Here the V and J calls rest on TCRdb's processing, not on the authors' analysis. This sample lists tens of thousands of distinct CDR3 sequences; 5.5% to 8% were detected once. Approximately 15% of the sample comes from the top ten.

Reading the germline V gene gives CDR1 MNHNS and CDR2 SASEGT. The V end gives up 10 bases and the J end 13 bases, leaving 18 bases in the junction not matched to a gene. Taken from cysteine to phenylalanine, the CDR3 has 13 residues. Left in the record is the CDR3 DNA by itself, 39 bases read in frame from the first base. This sample's time point label indicates: sample taken at primary tumor resection. TCR sequencing used whole RNA extracted from tumor and nontumor lung tissue, or from cryopreserved PBMC samples, without cell sorting. Samples were obtained from approximately 70 patients with early-stage, untreated non-small cell lung cancer from the lung TRACERx cohort. A patient was chosen for TCR sequencing only when enough RNA was available from at least two tumor regions.

Sequencing used PBMCs, obtained at surgery. The V gene is TRBV6-1 and the J gene is TRBJ1-2; 7 central nucleotides agree with TRBD1. The origin of this receptor is a male donor with early-stage non-small cell lung cancer. The CDR3 reads as follows: CATGGKDWTGGTF. The base sequence is TGTGCCACTGGGGGAAAAGACTGGACAGGAGGCACCTTC.